The next 3 T cell receptor beta chains were all read from a single sample in a study of T cell clonotyping in hematopoietic cell transplantation. TCRdb keeps only in-frame clones here, not all; method: immunoSEQ multiplex PCR. The sample carries around 12,000 clones, 72% recorded once. The specimen was peripheral blood mononuclear cells, collected 180 days after allogeneic stem cell transplant. Every receptor here comes from a male patient aged 55 to 69 who had an allogeneic stem cell transplant from an unrelated donor, so the T cells may come from the graft donor. Some clones in this sample may be carry-over from other donors' samples.

The chain recombines TRBV4-2 with TRBJ2-7; possibly TRBD2 for D (6 bases). The CDR3 runs 16 residues. The V and J ends lost 1 base and 4 bases respectively, with 17 bases between them. Germline CDR1 LGHNA, CDR2 YNFKEQ. This CDR3 reads CASSQVLGTAGYEQYF. The CDR3 region has the DNA TGTGCCAGCAGCCAAGTTTTGGGGACCGCGGGATACGAGCAGTACTTC.

In DNA, the CDR3 is TGCGCCAGCAGCTCTAATACAGGGGATTGGAAACTGTTTTTT. It codes for CASSSNTGDWKLFF. The rearrangement uses TRBV5-1 and TRBJ1-4, with 7 nucleotides matching TRBD1. V shed 3 bases, J shed 11 bases, and the junction held 10 bases outside the gene matches. The CDR3 is 14 residues long. Germline V gene data show CDR1 as SGHRS and CDR2 as YFSETQ.

The V and J genes are TRBV5-4 and TRBJ2-4; D tentatively reads TRBD1 or TRBD2 (5 bases each). CDR3 length equals 14 residues. Germline CDR1 SGHNT, CDR2 YYREEE (reference sequence). The V gene lost 1 base and the J gene lost 4 bases, with 9 bases spanning the gap. The CDR3 nucleotides read TGTGCCAGCAGCTTGAGAGGGGCAAAAAACATTCAGTACTTC. Protein product: CASSLRGAKNIQYF.